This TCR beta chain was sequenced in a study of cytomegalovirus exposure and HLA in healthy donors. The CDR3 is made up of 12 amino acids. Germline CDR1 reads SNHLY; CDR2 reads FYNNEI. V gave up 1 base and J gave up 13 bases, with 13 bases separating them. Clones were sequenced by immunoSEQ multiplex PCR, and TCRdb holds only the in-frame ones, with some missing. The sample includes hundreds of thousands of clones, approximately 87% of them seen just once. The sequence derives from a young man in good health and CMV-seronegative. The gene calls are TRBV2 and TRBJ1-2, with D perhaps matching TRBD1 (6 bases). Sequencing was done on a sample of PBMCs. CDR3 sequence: CASSEGWGLLTF. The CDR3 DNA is TGTGCCAGCAGTGAAGGATGGGGGCTCCTCACCTTC. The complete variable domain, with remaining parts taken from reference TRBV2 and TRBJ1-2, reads EPEVTQTPSHQVTQMGQEVILRCVPISNHLYFYWYRQILGQKVEFLVSFYNNEISEKSEIFDDQFSVERPDGSNFTLKIRSTKLEDSAMYFCASSEGWGLLTFGSGTRLTVV.